A selection of T cell receptor beta chains follows, all from one sample in a study of T cell responses to AZD1222 COVID-19 vaccine. The protocol was immunoSEQ multiplex PCR, while the TCRdb copy is restricted to in-frame clones and leaves out a portion. The sample shows over 150,000 clones, roughly 90% of them seen only once. The sequencing used peripheral blood, collected on day 0 of AZD1222 vaccination. These receptors were obtained from an adult in good health. Both conserved end residues are part of each CDR3. D genes are given only for firm matches. Expanded clones get a size class; other rows say once, few or many, or leave the size out.

TRBV30	TRBJ1-5	.	.	TGTGCCTGGAGTCCTCTGGGCAATCAGCCCCAGCATTTT	CAWSPLGNQPQHF
TRBV28	TRBJ1-1	once	.	TGTGCCAGCAGTTTCCAGTCCGAAGCTTTCTTT	CASSFQSEAFF
TRBV5-6	TRBJ1-4	.	.	TGTGCCAGCAGCTTCGGGCAGGGGTCAACTAATGAAAAACTGTTTTTT	CASSFGQGSTNEKLFF
TRBV6-2/TRBV6-3	TRBJ2-3	once	.	TGTGCCAGCAGTTACTTATACAGGGGCACAGATACGCAGTATTTT	CASSYLYRGTDTQYF
TRBV27	TRBJ1-2	.	.	TGTGCCAGCAGTTTATCCCCTCAAACCCTCTATGGCTACACCTTC	CASSLSPQTLYGYTF
TRBV27	TRBJ1-1	.	.	TGTGCCAGCAGTTTAATGGGTGACACTGAAGCTTTCTTT	CASSLMGDTEAFF
TRBV6-2/TRBV6-3	TRBJ2-2	.	TRBD2	TGTGCCAGCCGCCTAGCGGGAGGGTGGCTCGGGGAGCTGTTTTTT	CASRLAGGWLGELFF
TRBV18	TRBJ2-7	few	.	TGTGCCAGCTCACCGTCAGGGAATAACGAGCAGTACTTC	CASSPSGNNEQYF
TRBV20-1	TRBJ1-5	.	.	TGCAGTGCTAGTAGGGGGAACAATCAGCCCCAGCATTTT	CSASRGNNQPQHF
TRBV27	TRBJ1-4	.	.	TGTGCCAGCAGTCAGCGAAGGTTGAGAAATGAAAAACTGTTTTTT	CASSQRRLRNEKLFF
TRBV5-5	TRBJ2-1	.	.	TGTGCCAGCAGCCCCGGGGTAGTGACTAGCTCCTACAATGAGCAGTTCTTC	CASSPGVVTSSYNEQFF
TRBV5-5	TRBJ1-1	.	TRBD1	TGTGCCAGCAGCTCCGCGGGACAGTTGAACACTGAAGCTTTCTTT	CASSSAGQLNTEAFF
TRBV19	TRBJ1-1	few	.	TGTGCCAGTAGTATCAAACAGAAGAACACTGAAGCTTTCTTT	CASSIKQKNTEAFF
TRBV9	TRBJ2-4	.	.	TGTGCCAGCAGCCCTCGACAGGGACTAGCCAAAAACATTCAGTACTTC	CASSPRQGLAKNIQYF
TRBV4-2	TRBJ1-2	.	.	TGTGCCAGCAGCCAAGAGGAGTCAGTGCTTAACTATGGCTACACCTTC	CASSQEESVLNYGYTF